Following are 9 T cell receptor beta chains from one sample sequenced in a study of cytomegalovirus exposure and HLA in healthy donors. Primers: 60 Vbeta forward and 13 Jbeta reverse. Assay: immunoSEQ multiplex PCR; the TCRdb copy retains only in-frame clones and omits some. Of 150,000 or so clones detected, 80% appear once; the ten largest clones hold 1%. The sample taken for sequencing was PBMCs. These receptor sequences come from a woman aged 45-65 years in good health and CMV-seropositive.

The chain uses TRBV11-2 and TRBJ2-1; D not resolved. Per germline, CDR1 SGHAT and CDR2 FQNNGV. CDR3 size: 12 residues. With 8 bases removed from V and 3 bases from J, the gap between germline ends came to 8 bases. CDR3 in DNA: TGTGCCAGCTCCAGGATCTACAATGAGCAGTTCTTC. It specifies CASSRIYNEQFF.

This rearrangement joins TRBV5-1 to TRBJ2-7, with 7 positions matching TRBD2. Germline V CDR1 and CDR2: SGHRS, YFSETQ. CDR3 size: 13 residues. V was pared by 1 base and J by 4 bases, with 2 bases of the junction left unmatched. The CDR3 DNA reads as TGCGCCAGCAGCTTGAGCGGGGATTACGAGCAGTACTTC. Its translation is CASSLSGDYEQYF.

The genes are TRBV5-1 and TRBJ2-6; TRBD1 matches at 9 bases. This CDR3 is built from 19 residues. The germline gives CDR1 SGHRS, CDR2 YFSETQ. V lost 7 bases, J lost 0 bases, and 14 bases stayed unmatched. CDR3 in amino acids: CASGPGRDRVVSGANVLTF. CDR3 coding DNA: TGCGCCAGCGGACCTGGACGGGACAGGGTCGTCTCTGGGGCCAACGTCCTGACTTTC.

The chain carries TRBV7-9 and TRBJ1-5, with 7 nucleotides matching TRBD1. Germline trimming cut 5 bases from V and 3 bases from J; bases unmatched to any gene: 7. The CDR3 covers 15 residues. Germline-derived CDR1 and CDR2 are SEHNR and FQNEAQ (reference sequence). CDR3 DNA: TGTGCCAGCAGCCAAGGGGGCCAGAACAATCAGCCCCAGCATTTT. Translation: CASSQGGQNNQPQHF.

This clone was seen only a few times. This rearrangement joins TRBV4-3 to TRBJ2-7, with TRBD2 as a possible D gene (6 bases). With 1 base removed from V and 3 bases from J, the gap between germline ends came to 16 bases. CDR3 length equals 16 residues. In germline, CDR1 is LGHNA, CDR2 YSLEER. The CDR3, as DNA: TGCGCCAGCAGCCAAGGTTTGGAGGGAGAAGACTACGAGCAGTACTTC. Protein sequence: CASSQGLEGEDYEQYF.

V and J are TRBV19 and TRBJ1-6; 8 nucleotides agree with TRBD1. The CDR3 length is 19 residues. CDR1 is LNHDA and CDR2 is SQIVND in the germline V gene (reference sequence). The V segment lost 4 bases and the J segment 10 bases; nucleotides outside the gene matches: 21. CDR3 coding DNA: TGTGCCAGTAGTAAAGGCCCCTGGACAGGGTCGTCCACTGGGTCACCCCTCCACTTT. Amino acid sequence: CASSKGPWTGSSTGSPLHF.

CDR3 loop: CASSQGQGQLEAFF. DNA for the CDR3: TGCGCCAGCAGCCAAGGCCAGGGCCAACTCGAAGCTTTCTTT. This chain connects TRBV4-1 to TRBJ1-1; perhaps TRBD1 as D (5 bases). Germline lookup yields CDR1 MGHRA and CDR2 YSYEKL. The CDR3 loop spans 14 amino acids. V lost 1 base to trimming and J lost 8 bases, with 14 bases between them.

The chain carries TRBV7-2 and TRBJ2-7, with D tentatively TRBD2 (8 bases). Germline V CDR1 and CDR2: SGHTA, FQGNSA. The CDR3 contains 16 residues. V shed 4 bases and J shed 2 bases, with 18 bases lying between them. CDR3 sequence (DNA): TGTGCCAGCAGCTCGCAGGGGGGTAGCGGGGCCTACGAGCAGTACTTC. Amino acids: CASSSQGGSGAYEQYF.

The chain employs TRBV2 and TRBJ1-5; D possibly corresponds to TRBD1 (6 bases). The CDR3 has 14 amino acids. V gave up 6 bases and J gave up 4 bases, with 13 bases separating them. Germline loops: CDR1 SNHLY, CDR2 FYNNEI. The CDR3 bases are TGTGCCAGCAGACCCGACAGGACAAATCAGCCCCAGCATTTT. Its translation is CASRPDRTNQPQHF. The full variable domain, with the rest looked up from reference TRBV2 and TRBJ1-5, is EPEVTQTPSHQVTQMGQEVILRCVPISNHLYFYWYRQILGQKVEFLVSFYNNEISEKSEIFDDQFSVERPDGSNFTLKIRSTKLEDSAMYFCASRPDRTNQPQHFGDGTRLSIL.